What follows are 3 T cell receptor beta chains derived from one specimen sequenced in a study of early T cells in non-severe SARS-CoV-2 infection. TCRdb re-derived calls from the 5' RACE reads in MiXCR, one entry per CDR3 protein. The repertoire holds over 50,000 distinct CDR3 sequences, with around an eighth as singletons. Sample: whole blood. The receptors here all came from an adult who was a healthcare worker with PCR-confirmed SARS-CoV-2 infection or an uninfected control (not recorded which).

V and J are TRBV7-2 and TRBJ2-7; 8 bases match TRBD1. Losses at the gene ends were 5 bases for V and 2 bases for J; bases not matched to a gene: 5. The CDR3 spans 14 residues. Germline loops: CDR1 SGHTA, CDR2 FQGNSA. DNA of the CDR3: TGTGCCAGCAGCCCGACAGGGGCAGCCTACGAGCAGTACTTC. Protein: CASSPTGAAYEQYF.

In its sample, this clonotype was seen many times. The rearrangement links TRBV21-1 to TRBJ1-4; the D call of TRBD1 is as the table states it, not checked on the DNA. TRBV21-1 is shown as a pseudogene. The CDR3 totals 17 residues. CDR3 amino acids: CASSTPVGQAINEKLFF. The CDR3 nucleotides are TGTGCCAGCAGCACACCGGTCGGACAGGCGATTAATGAAAAACTGTTTTTT.

This clonotype has ten or more counts. The V gene is TRBV12-3 or TRBV12-4, the J gene TRBJ2-3; D is unclear. This CDR3 region has 14 residues. V was cut by 3 bases and J by 0 bases, with 7 bases left in between. CDR3 DNA: TGTGCCAGCAGTTTGACACGAAGCACAGATACGCAGTATTTT. Translated: CASSLTRSTDTQYF.